This T cell receptor (beta chain) was captured in a study of T cell therapy after organ transplantation. As for the study in general: Expansion used a peptide pool of 30 HLA class I and II CMV epitopes. Responders numbered eight and nonresponders two among 10 or so patients.

Time point here: 20-29 weeks after completion of therapy. The CDR3 covers 15 residues. The V and J ends lost 4 bases and 10 bases, in that order; junction bases with no gene match: 10. Germline-derived CDR1 and CDR2 are MGHRA and YSYEKL. Findings and limits, study-wide: Nonresponder repertoires showed strong pretherapy expansions, barely changing post-therapy.

Using immunoSEQ multiplex PCR, the repertoire was profiled, and TCRdb retains in-frame clones only, with some absent. The sample carries around 20,000 clones, about 83% recorded once. To note about this clone: Its antigen is as yet unknown.

Sequencing used CD8+ T cells from blood, obtained after autologous CMV-specific T cell therapy. V usage is TRBV4-1 and J usage is TRBJ1-6, with TRBD1 matching 7 bases. This sequence was found in a human patient who had received a solid organ transplant and had CMV disease. Some T cells may be the graft donor's. The CDR3, as DNA: TGCGCCAGCAGCCCCGGACAGGTGGAAGGGTCACCCCTCCACTTT. This translates into CASSPGQVEGSPLHF.